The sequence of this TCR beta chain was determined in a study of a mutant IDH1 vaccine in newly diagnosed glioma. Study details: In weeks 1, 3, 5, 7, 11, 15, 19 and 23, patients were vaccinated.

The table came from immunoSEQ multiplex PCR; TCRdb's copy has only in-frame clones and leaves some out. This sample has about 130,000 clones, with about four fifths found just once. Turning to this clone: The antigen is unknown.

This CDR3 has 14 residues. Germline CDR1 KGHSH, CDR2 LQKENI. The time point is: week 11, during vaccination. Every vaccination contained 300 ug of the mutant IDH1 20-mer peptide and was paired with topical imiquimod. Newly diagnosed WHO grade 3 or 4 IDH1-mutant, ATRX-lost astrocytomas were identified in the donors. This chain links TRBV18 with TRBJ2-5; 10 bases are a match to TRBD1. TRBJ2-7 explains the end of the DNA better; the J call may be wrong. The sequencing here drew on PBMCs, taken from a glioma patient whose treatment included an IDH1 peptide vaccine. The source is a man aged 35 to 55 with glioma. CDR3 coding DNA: TGTGCCAGCTCACCACTTGACAGGGGGCGCGAGCAGTACTTC. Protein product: CASSPLDRGREQYF.